A single sample is the source of the 14 T cell receptor beta chains below, sequenced in a study of beta chain features in type 1 diabetes. Regarding the study as a whole: The study found moderately but significantly shorter TCRB CDR3s in all four CD4+ subsets of Type 1 diabetes patients.

As every portion of the isolated RNA was reverse transcribed, the sequencing read expressed TCRB transcripts. Measured with immunoSEQ multiplex PCR; TCRdb has only the in-frame clones, and not every one. The table includes 640,000 or so clones, 13% detected once. Their cognate antigens are unknown. What was sequenced was naive CD4+ T cells from blood. The receptor source for this set is a young man with type 1 diabetes.

The sample holds a few counts of this clone. V and J are TRBV5-1 and TRBJ2-7; 9 bases match TRBD1. This CDR3 region has 17 residues. Germline V gives CDR1 SGHRS, CDR2 YFSETQ. V trimming: 2 bases; J trimming: 4 bases; junction bases outside the gene matches: 13. CDR3 nucleotides: TGCGCCAGCAGCTTCAGAGTTGGGACAGGGCCTTTATACGAGCAGTACTTC. Encoded protein: CASSFRVGTGPLYEQYF.

This clone was observed a handful of times. This chain links TRBV9 with TRBJ2-1; D unclear. The CDR3 is made up of 16 amino acids. In germline, CDR1 is SGDLS, CDR2 YYNGEE. V gave up 0 bases and J gave up 2 bases, with 12 bases separating them. Here the CDR3 reads CASSVDYLYTYNEQFF. The CDR3 DNA reads as TGTGCCAGCAGCGTAGATTATCTTTATACCTACAATGAGCAGTTCTTC.

This chain joins TRBV13 and TRBJ1-1; TRBD1 matches 7 bases. V dropped 5 bases and J dropped 5; count of bases not matched to a gene: 8. Germline V gene data show CDR1 as PRHDT and CDR2 as FYEKMQ (reference sequence). The CDR3 is made up of 14 amino acids. The CDR3 region has the DNA TGTGCCAGCAGCCTAGACAGGGAGGGGACTGAAGCTTTCTTT. Residues: CASSLDREGTEAFF.

This clone showed up just a few times. This chain connects TRBV30 to TRBJ1-1, with D perhaps matching TRBD1 (6 bases). The CDR3 loop spans 12 amino acids. The germline CDR1 and CDR2 sequences are GTSNPN and SVGIG (reference sequence). Trimming removed 5 bases from V and 4 bases from J, with 11 bases in between. This CDR3 reads CAWQGGSTEAFF. CDR3 in DNA: TGTGCCTGGCAAGGGGGAAGCACTGAAGCTTTCTTT.

The chain has TRBV29-1 and TRBJ1-1; 8 bases map to TRBD1. CDR1 is SQVTM, CDR2 ANQGSEA, per germline. The CDR3 covers 12 residues. V was clipped by 7 bases and J by 7 bases; unmatched bases: 8. CDR3 sequence reads: CSAGRQGSEAFF. The CDR3 nucleotides read TGCAGCGCCGGGAGACAGGGGAGTGAAGCTTTCTTT.

The chain carries TRBV4-2 and TRBJ1-6; 9 nucleotides line up with TRBD1. Germline V gene sequence: CDR1 LGHNA, CDR2 YNFKEQ. Germline trimming cut 1 base from V and 7 bases from J; bases unmatched to any gene: 8. The CDR3 is made up of 17 amino acids. Written as DNA, the CDR3 is TGTGCCAGCAGCCAAGTCGGGACAGGGCGAACCAATTCACCCCTCCACTTT. It encodes CASSQVGTGRTNSPLHF.

This chain joins TRBV5-4 and TRBJ2-3; 11 nucleotides match TRBD1. With 4 bases clipped from V and 5 bases from J, the junction kept 6 bases outside the gene matches. Germline values: CDR1 SGHNT, CDR2 YYREEE (reference sequence). This CDR3 has 15 residues. The CDR3 protein is CASSGRTGGLDTQYF. Here the CDR3 DNA reads TGTGCCAGCAGCGGGCGGACAGGGGGCTTAGATACGCAGTATTTT.

This clone was detected a few times. The rearrangement joins TRBV29-1 to TRBJ2-7; 10 nucleotides match TRBD1. Germline loops: CDR1 SQVTM, CDR2 ANQGSEA. The CDR3 is made up of 15 amino acids. The J segment lost 2 bases and the V segment lost 2 bases, leaving 6 bases of the junction unmatched. The CDR3 here is CSVEFRQGAAYEQYF. In nucleotides, the CDR3 is TGCAGCGTTGAATTTCGACAGGGGGCCGCCTACGAGCAGTACTTC.

The chain joins TRBV15 to TRBJ1-1, with a possible D match to TRBD1 (6 bases). Germline V gene data show CDR1 as LNHNV and CDR2 as YYDKDF (reference sequence). Trimming pared 4 bases from V and 2 bases from J, leaving 17 bases between. The CDR3 runs to 16 residues. Written as DNA, the CDR3 is TGTGCCACCAGCACACCGGGACAACGAACTAACACTGAAGCTTTCTTT. Translating gives CATSTPGQRTNTEAFF.

The V gene is TRBV20-1, the J gene TRBJ2-1; TRBD1 is a possible D gene (5 bases). Trimming took off 7 bases at V and 6 bases at J, with 10 bases between the two ends. The germline CDR1 and CDR2 sequences are DFQATT and SNEGSKA (reference sequence). The CDR3 runs 11 residues. This CDR3 is CSVGQGNEQFF. In DNA, the CDR3 is TGCAGTGTCGGCCAGGGCAATGAGCAGTTCTTC.

This clone has a handful of counts. This chain links TRBV10-3 with TRBJ2-4; 7 bases map to TRBD1. V shed 3 bases and J 1 base; nucleotides not matched to a gene: 6. Germline loops: CDR1 ENHRY, CDR2 SYGVKD. This CDR3 spans 16 amino acids. CDR3 sequence (DNA): TGTGCCATCAGTGAACGTCAGGGGGATGCCAAAAACATTCAGTACTTC. It codes for CAISERQGDAKNIQYF.

The CDR3: CASSTQQGGAEAFF. The CDR3 bases are TGTGCCAGTAGTACCCAACAGGGAGGGGCTGAAGCTTTCTTT. The chain carries TRBV19 and TRBJ1-1, with D tentatively TRBD1 (6 bases). CDR3 size: 14 residues. Between the trimmed V and J ends, which lost 4 bases and 6 bases, there was a span of 15 bases. Germline V gene data show CDR1 as LNHDA and CDR2 as SQIVND (reference sequence).

This clone was seen only a few times. V usage is TRBV6-6 and J usage is TRBJ2-1, with 12 positions matching TRBD1. V gave up 10 bases and J gave up 3 bases; unmatched junction bases: 4. Germline V lookup: CDR1 MNHNY, CDR2 SVGAGI (reference sequence). This CDR3 has 14 residues. In DNA, the CDR3 is TGTGCCATGGGGACAGGGGGCTTCTACAATGAGCAGTTCTTC. Translating gives CAMGTGGFYNEQFF.

The chain links TRBV2 to TRBJ2-1, with D possibly TRBD1 on 6 matching bases. The V and J ends lost 7 bases and 0 bases respectively, with 10 bases between them. The CDR3 sequence is 14 residues long. Germline V gene data show CDR1 as SNHLY and CDR2 as FYNNEI. CDR3: CASKWTASYNEQFF. Written as DNA, the CDR3 is TGTGCCAGCAAGTGGACAGCCTCCTACAATGAGCAGTTCTTC.